The 11 T cell receptor beta chains given below trace back to one sample, sequenced in a study of T cells in women clearing cervical HPV infection. Sequencing used immunoSEQ multiplex PCR; TCRdb keeps in-frame clones, though not all of them. This listing includes more than 30,000 clones. Material for sequencing was blood buffy coat. The receptors originated from a woman between 18 and 70 years old with a cervical HPV16 infection that either progressed to CIN3+ or cleared (not recorded which).

As for this clone: The read comes to an end 3 residues before the CDR3 does, leaving the germline J gene to fill in the end. This chain uses TRBV10-2 with TRBJ1-4; no clear D. Trimming cost V 0 bases and J 7 bases, with 9 bases left between them. Per the germline V gene, CDR1 is WSHSY and CDR2 is SAAADI. This CDR3 has 14 residues. CDR3 DNA (partial): TGCGCCAGCAGTGAGTCGGCTCGGGGTGAAAAA. Its protein is CASSESARGEK. The entire CDR3 reads CASSESARGEKLFF.

Points on this clone: The read ends 3 residues before the CDR3 terminus; that terminus is restored from the germline J gene. The gene calls are TRBV6-1 and TRBJ2-2; D perhaps matches TRBD1 (6 bases). The CDR3 is made up of 19 amino acids. The germline V gene encodes CDR1 MNHNS and CDR2 SASEGT. Trimming pared 2 bases from V and 3 bases from J, leaving 22 bases between. CDR3 DNA, as far as it was read: TGTGCCAGCAGTGAAAGACCCCTCGCCGGGACAAGTTACACCGGGGAG. It specifies CASSERPLAGTSYTGE. From start to end, the CDR3 is CASSERPLAGTSYTGELFF.

As regards this clone: The read falls 3 residues short of the CDR3 end, and the missing part is taken from the germline J gene. V is TRBV19 and J is TRBJ2-5; 7 nucleotides line up with TRBD1. V lost 3 bases and J lost 2; bases outside the gene matches: 6. Germline lookup yields CDR1 LNHDA and CDR2 SQIVND (reference sequence). The CDR3 length is 15 residues. CDR3 bases read: TGTGCCAGTAGTATCAACGCAGGGGGACAAGAGACC. Translated: CASSINAGGQET. The complete CDR3 reads CASSINAGGQETQYF.

As to this clone: The CDR3 goes on 3 residues after the read ends, and that part is filled in from the germline J gene. The chain employs TRBV18 and TRBJ1-1, with a possible D match to TRBD1 (5 bases). This CDR3 has 15 residues. Trimming took off 0 bases at V and 5 bases at J, with 13 bases between the two ends. From germline, CDR1 is KGHSH and CDR2 LQKENI. CDR3 sequence reads: CASSPPGQGGTEAFF. CDR3 DNA, as far as it was read: TGTGCCAGCTCACCACCGGGGCAGGGAGGGACTGAA.

As to this clone: The CDR3 end falls 3 residues outside the read, so it is completed with the germline J gene. This chain links TRBV5-1 with TRBJ1-6, with D maybe TRBD1 (5 bases). The CDR3 has 15 amino acids. The V and J ends lost 0 bases and 9 bases respectively, with 13 bases between them. CDR1 SGHRS and CDR2 YFSETQ come from the germline V gene. Partial CDR3 DNA: TGCGCCAGCAGCTTGGAGCAGGGTGGAATTTCACCC. It translates to CASSLEQGGISP. The whole CDR3 reads CASSLEQGGISPLHF.

On this clone: From the germline J gene comes the end of the CDR3, since the read stops 3 residues before it. The chain employs TRBV20-1 and TRBJ2-5; possibly TRBD2 for D (5 bases). Deletions cut 3 bases from V and 5 bases from J, with 7 bases between. This CDR3 is built from 11 residues. CDR1 and CDR2 (germline): DFQATT, SNEGSKA (reference sequence). The sequenced part of the CDR3 DNA is TGCAGTGCTAGCGGACTGGAGACC. It encodes CSASGLET. The entire CDR3 protein is CSASGLETQYF.

On this clone: From the germline J gene comes the end of the CDR3, since the read stops 3 residues before it. V and J are TRBV11-2 and TRBJ1-1; 7 positions match TRBD1. There are 15 residues in the CDR3. J lost 2 bases, V lost 6 bases, and 9 bases had no gene match. Germline CDR1 is SGHAT and CDR2 is FQNNGV. CDR3 DNA (partial): TGTGCCAGCAGACGAGAAGAGGGGGCCAACACTGAA. This encodes CASRREEGANTE. The full CDR3 protein reads CASRREEGANTEAFF.

As for this clone: The CDR3 end is not reached by the read, which stops 3 residues before it; the germline J gene fills it in. The V gene is TRBV2, the J gene TRBJ1-2; D might be TRBD1 (5 bases). Trimming cost V 3 bases and J 4 bases, with 27 bases left between them. The V gene's germline CDR1 is SNHLY and CDR2 FYNNEI. This CDR3 has 19 amino acids. The CDR3 sequence is CASSEGLRSAGLGSYGYTF. The CDR3 bases that were read are TGTGCCAGCAGTGAGGGACTGAGGTCAGCGGGACTCGGGAGCTATGGC.

Notes on this clone: A junction end diverges from the germline sequence, so it may reflect a read error. Read sequence stops 3 residues before the CDR3 end, and the germline J gene provides the missing end. The V and J genes are TRBV4-2 and TRBJ1-2; the D gene is possibly TRBD1 (6 bases). The CDR3 is 15 residues long. The V gene's germline CDR1 is LGHNA and CDR2 YNFKEQ. This CDR3 is CASSRGGRSGYGYTF. CDR3 DNA (partial): TGCGCCAGCAGCCGCGGGGGCCGCTCTGGTTATGGC.

On this clone itself: A read error may produce the germline difference seen at one junction end. With the read ending 3 residues before the CDR3 end, the germline J gene is used to fill in that end. The chain combines TRBV4-2 with TRBJ2-3; tentatively, D is TRBD2 (6 bases). Germline loops: CDR1 LGHNA, CDR2 YNFKEQ. This CDR3 is built from 15 residues. The CDR3 DNA, read in part, is TGCGCCAGCAGCCAAGATCCGGGACTGACGGATACG. Amino acid sequence: CASSQDPGLTDT. The CDR3 as a whole reads CASSQDPGLTDTQYF.

The sequenced part of the CDR3 DNA is TGTGCCAGCACGGGGGGACCGACCTTTAACTATGGC. Protein: CASTGGPTFNYG. The CDR3 in full is CASTGGPTFNYGYTF. The J gene is TRBJ1-2, the V gene TRBV7-2; tentative D call: TRBD1 (5 bases). The sequenced fragment ends 3 residues before the CDR3 boundary, so the rest is inferred from the germline J gene. V lost 7 bases to trimming and J lost 1 base, with 16 bases between them. The CDR3 runs to 15 residues. Germline CDR1 SGHTA, CDR2 FQGNSA.